A single sample is the source of the 4 T cell receptor beta chains below, sequenced in a study of T cell repertoires in cytomegalovirus infection. TCRdb recomputed calls from the reads with MiXCR, one row per CDR3 protein. The table includes fewer than 350,000 distinct CDR3 sequences, over 7.5% detected once. Specimen: PBMCs. The receptors come from a human donor in good health (CMV status not recorded). Some clones in this sample may be carry-over from other donors' samples.

The J gene is TRBJ2-2, the V gene TRBV7-2; D is uncertain. The CDR3 runs 16 residues. CDR1 and CDR2 (germline): SGHTA, FQGNSA. V was clipped by 3 bases and J by 4 bases, with 15 bases between them. CDR3 DNA sequence: TGTGCCAGCAGCTTTCGGAGTCCCTCGGGCACCGGGGAGCTGTTTTTT. Protein: CASSFRSPSGTGELFF.

J is TRBJ2-3 and V is TRBV28, with 12 bases matching TRBD2. The junction had 4 bases not matched to a gene; V was cut back by 2 bases and J by 4 bases. CDR1 is MDHEN, CDR2 SYDVKM, per germline. This CDR3 is 16 amino acids long. For the CDR3, the DNA is TGTGCCAGCAGTTTAACTAGCGGGGGGCAGGCAGATACGCAGTATTTT. Translation gives CASSLTSGGQADTQYF.

This clonotype was seen many times. The chain is built from TRBV4-3 and TRBJ2-7; TRBD2 matches at 11 bases. The germline V gene encodes CDR1 LGHNA and CDR2 YSLEER. CDR3 length: 17 amino acids. The V and J ends lost 1 base and 2 bases, in that order; junction bases with no gene match: 7. CDR3 sequence: CASSQVLAGGPTYEQYF. CDR3 sequence (DNA): TGCGCCAGCAGCCAAGTTTTAGCGGGAGGGCCCACCTACGAGCAGTACTTC.

The CDR3: CASSMVGGANVLTF. CDR3 nucleotide sequence: TGTGCCAGCAGTATGGTCGGTGGGGCCAACGTCCTGACTTTC. The rearrangement uses TRBV25-1 and TRBJ2-6; D unclear. Germline V CDR1 and CDR2: MGHDK, SYGVNS. Trimming stripped 5 bases from V and 3 bases from J, with 8 bases between. This CDR3 is built from 14 residues.